This T cell receptor beta chain was sequenced during a study of ipilimumab plus nivolumab after autologous stem cell transplantation. Sequencing was performed with immunoSEQ multiplex PCR; in TCRdb, only in-frame clones are kept and a portion is missing. This sample has around 15,000 clones, with 75% to 85% found just once. The material was PBMCs, obtained in a trial of ipilimumab plus nivolumab as post-transplant consolidation. This sequence was found in a male donor with diffuse large B-cell lymphoma.

The CDR3 bases are TGTGCCAGCAGTTTGACAGGGTTCAATCAGCCCCAGCATTTT. It translates to CASSLTGFNQPQHF. The rearrangement joins TRBV2 to TRBJ1-5, with TRBD1 matching 7 bases. There are 14 residues in the CDR3. J was trimmed by 3 bases and V by 5 bases; bases with no gene match: 4. Germline-derived CDR1 and CDR2 are SNHLY and FYNNEI.